The T cell receptor beta chain described here comes from a study of sequential checkpoint blockade in melanoma. Trimming shortened V by 3 bases and J by 0 bases, and 11 bases separated the two germline ends. Per the germline V gene, CDR1 is MNHEY and CDR2 is SMNVEV (reference sequence). The length of the CDR3 is 15 residues. The method was immunoSEQ multiplex PCR; TCRdb's version includes in-frame clones alone and lacks a portion of them. The sample records fewer than 50,000 clones, around nine tenths being singletons. Treatment given: randomized to nivolumab then ipilimumab (arm A) or the reverse (arm B). PBMC sorting kept live CD3+CD8+ cells without CD19 or CD56.

This receptor was identified in a human donor with melanoma. Sample: CD8+ T cells sorted from blood (inferred from file names), taken from a patient given nivolumab and ipilimumab in sequence. V and J are TRBV27 and TRBJ1-1, with D perhaps TRBD1 (5 bases). The CDR3 loop reads CASSFTPGVNTEAFF. CDR3 DNA sequence: TGTGCCAGCAGTTTTACTCCGGGGGTGAACACTGAAGCTTTCTTT.